This entry is about one T cell receptor (beta chain). Trimming at V came to 5 bases and at J to 11 bases, leaving 4 bases not matched to a gene. The CDR3 sequence is 11 residues long. Looked up from germline, CDR1 is MNHEY and CDR2 is SMNVEV (reference sequence). The sample is drawn from a study of cytomegalovirus exposure and HLA in healthy donors. In the PCR, 60 Vbeta and 13 Jbeta primers were used. Using immunoSEQ multiplex PCR, the repertoire was profiled, and TCRdb retains in-frame clones only, with some absent. Of tens of thousands of clones detected, roughly two thirds appear once; the ten largest clones hold 4.9%.

Sequenced material: PBMCs. This chain uses TRBV27 with TRBJ1-1; TRBD1 agrees at 8 bases. This clonotype was obtained from a man between 60 and 75 years old in good health and CMV-seropositive. CDR3 region: CASSPRGRAFF. The CDR3 bases are TGTGCCAGCAGTCCCAGGGGGCGGGCTTTCTTT.